This TCR beta chain was observed in a study of Ad26.COV2.S vaccination and SARS-CoV-2 variants (dated by TCRdb to about 2021). The study in broad terms: Donors in the vaccine arm were drawn from COV1001, a phase I-IIa trial of Ad26.COV2.S in healthy adults that was multicentre, randomized, double-blind and placebo-controlled. Ad26.COV2.S was administered intramuscularly at 5 x 10^10 or 1 x 10^11 viral particles, either as a single shot or as two shots given 56 days apart. Throughout the experiments and outcome assessment, investigators stayed blinded to trial group allocation. Participants in the trial were split at random into five groups of five each, receiving low-dose or high-dose Ad26.COV2.S once or twice, or else placebo on both occasions. The TCR-sequenced set comprised around 30 samples: around 20 Ad26.COV2.S vaccine recipients, 5 placebo recipients and 8 SARS-CoV-2 convalescent individuals. Sequencing of the TCRbeta repertoire served to evaluate the specificity and breadth of SARS-CoV-2-reactive T cell receptors following Ad26.COV2.S vaccination. General findings and caveats noted by the study authors: The study lacked the statistical power to compare responses across vaccine doses or regimens. After vaccination, substantial breadth of spike-specific CD8+ and CD4+ T cell responses was reported. The authors noted that total T cell responses may have been underestimated by the TCR breadth and depth analyses. Spike-specific TCR breadth was higher in Ad26.COV2.S recipients than in placebo recipients (P = 0.0014). Non-spike TCR breadth was comparable between vaccine and placebo recipients, consistent with the vaccine containing only spike.

Remarks on this clone: There is no known antigen for this receptor. No much larger clone exists at a distance of one base, and base qualities are not known.

The immunoSEQ Assay was the method used to sequence TCRbeta CDR3 regions. After extraction, genomic DNA underwent amplification by bias-controlled multiplex PCR, followed by high-throughput sequencing. Per the authors' processing: Collapsing and filtering of sequences were performed to quantify the absolute abundance of each unique TCRbeta CDR3 region. T cell fraction was estimated by normalizing TCRbeta template counts to usable DNA, which was measured by amplifying reference genes present in all nucleated cells. Repertoire TCRs were annotated as SARS-CoV-2-specific when V gene, CDR3 amino acid sequence and J gene were exactly matched to a known reactive TCR set. The reference SARS-CoV-2 TCR set was derived from MIRA and filtered for enrichment in COVID-19-positive ImmuneCODE repertoires, a step that removed public or cross-reactive TCRs. Based on the MIRA antigens, annotated TCRs were further analysed at the level of specific ORF or position within ORF. Breadth was defined as the number of annotated unique rearrangements divided by the total number of unique productive rearrangements, and depth was defined as the summed frequency of the annotated unique rearrangements. Two-sided Wilcoxon rank-sum tests were used to compare TCR breadth between groups. The table was pulled from immuneACCESS by TCRdb, which kept in-frame rearrangements only. Such tables lose some clones; where checked, under half of the loss comes from unresolved V genes, and the rest has no known cause. V, J and clone size are taken as reported in that table, and D and trimming were inferred from the DNA itself. In all, the sample holds 350,000 to 500,000 clones, and less than 95% of those were seen once. Less than 4.5% of the sample is taken by the ten largest.

The treatment or condition label here, explained by the study, means: 15 to 20 received Ad26.COV2.S at low or high dose, single or two shots; a few received placebo; per-sample allocation not given. For vaccine and placebo recipients, repertoires were sequenced using samples collected on day 63 after the first injection. In Cohort 1b, about 25 adults aged 18-55 years were enrolled at a single site in Boston, USA, between 29 July and 7 August 2020. Ad26.COV2.S was a replication-incompetent adenovirus type 26 vector that expressed a prefusion-stabilized SARS-CoV-2 spike protein derived from the original Wuhan strain. V loses 1 base at its end and J loses 4 bases; junction bases beyond the gene matches: 3. CDR1 and CDR2 were assigned from the germline V gene (reference sequence) as SGHKS and YYEKEE. The CDR3, from cysteine to phenylalanine, totals 15 residues. Solely the CDR3 DNA is kept, with 45 bases framed from the first base.

The starting material was peripheral blood, obtained in a trial of Ad26.COV2.S vaccine versus placebo. The rearrangement joined TRBV5-5 to TRBJ2-1, with 9 bases matching TRBD2. The TCR was taken from a person aged 18-65 years who received the Ad26.COV2.S COVID-19 vaccine or a placebo. The CDR3 corresponds to CASSLLAGSYNEQFF. In nucleotides, the sequence is TGTGCCAGCAGCTTGCTAGCGGGGTCATACAATGAGCAGTTCTTC.